This T cell receptor (beta chain) was identified during a study of blood T cell repertoires in COVID-19. Overall study context: Collection of acute and convalescent COVID-19 samples took place in the United States, Italy and Spain. The analysed material was cDNA or gDNA that came from T cells, B-cell-depleted T cells, or PBMCs.

Per the authors' pipeline: Counts of nucleated cells, estimated from reference gene primer amplification, were obtained. Method: immunoSEQ multiplex PCR; TCRdb's copy keeps in-frame clones and lacks some. The V and J calls and clone size are taken from that table; D and trimming were inferred from the DNA. Of roughly 150,000 clones listed, roughly 89% are singletons. Which cohort a participant joined came from the clinical history participants gave. The CDR3 runs to 14 residues. The V end was cut by 2 bases, the J end by 8 bases, with 14 bases between. The V gene's germline CDR1 is SGHRS and CDR2 YFSETQ.

This sequence originates from a man aged 50 to 60 who had recovered from COVID-19. The sequenced material came from PBMCs or T cells enriched from blood (not recorded which). V and J are TRBV5-1 and TRBJ2-1; a possible D gene is TRBD2 (7 bases). CDR3 sequence reads: CASSLGGASDEQFF. CDR3 nucleotides: TGCGCCAGCAGCTTAGGGGGGGCCTCGGATGAGCAGTTCTTC.